The T cell receptor (beta chain) under discussion was sequenced for a study of blood T cell repertoires in COVID-19. Study details: In each case, the material was cDNA or gDNA derived from T cells, B-cell-depleted T cells, or PBMCs.

V was trimmed by 4 bases and J by 0 bases, leaving 13 bases between them. Germline V gene data show CDR1 as SQVTM and CDR2 as ANQGSEA. The length of the CDR3 is 14 residues. Symptom resolution, clearance, or two negative PCRs marked the recovered donors of Cohort 3. Repertoires were generated with immunoSEQ multiplex PCR, while TCRdb's copy carries only in-frame clones and drops some. The sample holds about 220,000 clones, approximately 83% seen once. The sample consisted of PBMCs or T cells enriched from blood (not recorded which). This TCR was sampled from a woman between 55 and 75 years old who had recovered from COVID-19. This sequence joins TRBV29-1 and TRBJ2-7; D is possibly TRBD1 (5 bases). The CDR3 here is CSVVMWQGSYEQYF. DNA for the CDR3: TGCAGCGTTGTAATGTGGCAGGGCTCCTACGAGCAGTACTTC.